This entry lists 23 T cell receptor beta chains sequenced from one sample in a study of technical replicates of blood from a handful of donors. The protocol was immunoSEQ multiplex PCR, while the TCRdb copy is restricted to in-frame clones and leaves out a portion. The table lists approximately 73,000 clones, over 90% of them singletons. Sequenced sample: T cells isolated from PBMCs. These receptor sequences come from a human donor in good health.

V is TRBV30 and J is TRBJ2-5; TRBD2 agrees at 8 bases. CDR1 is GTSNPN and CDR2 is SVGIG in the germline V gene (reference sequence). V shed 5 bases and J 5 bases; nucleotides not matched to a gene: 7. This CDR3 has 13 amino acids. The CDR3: CAWGPGGAETQYF. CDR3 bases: TGTGCCTGGGGCCCCGGGGGGGCCGAGACCCAGTACTTC.

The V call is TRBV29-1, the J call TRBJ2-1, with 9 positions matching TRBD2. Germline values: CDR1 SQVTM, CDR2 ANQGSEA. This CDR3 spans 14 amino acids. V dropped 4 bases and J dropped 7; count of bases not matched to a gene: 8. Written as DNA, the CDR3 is TGCAGCGTTGGCAGAAGGCTAGCGGGGAATGAGCAGTTCTTC. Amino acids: CSVGRRLAGNEQFF.

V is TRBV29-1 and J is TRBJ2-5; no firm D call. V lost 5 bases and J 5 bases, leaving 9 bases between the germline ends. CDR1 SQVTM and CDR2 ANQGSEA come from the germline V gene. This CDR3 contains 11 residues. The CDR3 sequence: CSVTDWETQYF. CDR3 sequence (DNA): TGCAGCGTTACTGATTGGGAGACCCAGTACTTC. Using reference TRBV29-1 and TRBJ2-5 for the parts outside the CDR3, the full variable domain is SAVISQKPSRDICQRGTSLTIQCQVDSQVTMMFWYRQQPGQSLTLIATANQGSEATYESGFVIDKFPISRPNLTFSTLTVSNMSPEDSSIYLCSVTDWETQYFGPGTRLLVL.

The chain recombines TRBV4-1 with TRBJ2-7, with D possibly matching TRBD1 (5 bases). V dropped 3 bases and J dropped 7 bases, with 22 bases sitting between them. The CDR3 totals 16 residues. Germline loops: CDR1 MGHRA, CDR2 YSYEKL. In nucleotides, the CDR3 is TGCGCCAGCAGCCAGACAGATCTACGCGGTGTTGGGGAGCAGTACTTC. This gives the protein CASSQTDLRGVGEQYF.

In DNA form, the CDR3 reads TGTGCCAGCTCACCACAGGGGGGGTCCTACGAGCAGTACTTC. Amino acid sequence: CASSPQGGSYEQYF. V gene TRBV18 combines with J gene TRBJ2-7; possibly TRBD2 for D (7 bases). Germline CDR1 reads KGHSH; CDR2 reads LQKENI. Between the trimmed V and J ends, which lost 1 base and 1 base, there was a span of 8 bases. This CDR3 is built from 14 residues.

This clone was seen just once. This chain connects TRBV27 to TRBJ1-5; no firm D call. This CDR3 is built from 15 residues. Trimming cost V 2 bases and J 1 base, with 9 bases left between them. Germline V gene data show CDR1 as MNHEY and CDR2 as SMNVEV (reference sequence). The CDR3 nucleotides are TGTGCCAGCAGTTTAGAGGGTAGAAGCAATCAGCCCCAGCATTTT. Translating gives CASSLEGRSNQPQHF.

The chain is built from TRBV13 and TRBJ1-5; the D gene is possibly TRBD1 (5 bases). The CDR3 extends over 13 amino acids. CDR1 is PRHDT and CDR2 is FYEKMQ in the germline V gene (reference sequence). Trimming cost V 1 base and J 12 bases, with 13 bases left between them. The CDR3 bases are TGTGCCAGCAGCTTAGATAGGGGCAGTAACCAGCATTTT. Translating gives CASSLDRGSNQHF.

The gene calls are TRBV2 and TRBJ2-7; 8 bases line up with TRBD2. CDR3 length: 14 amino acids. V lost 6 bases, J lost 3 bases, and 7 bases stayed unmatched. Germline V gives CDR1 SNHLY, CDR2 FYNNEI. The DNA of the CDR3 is TGTGCCAGCAGCCCGGGACTAGTACACTACGAGCAGTACTTC. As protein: CASSPGLVHYEQYF.

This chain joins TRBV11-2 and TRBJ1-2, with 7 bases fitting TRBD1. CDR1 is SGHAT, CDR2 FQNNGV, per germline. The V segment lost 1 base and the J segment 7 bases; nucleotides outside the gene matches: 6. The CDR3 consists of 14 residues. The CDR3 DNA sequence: TGTGCCAGCAGCTTAGGACAGGGAATCGGTGGCTACACCTTC. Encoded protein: CASSLGQGIGGYTF.

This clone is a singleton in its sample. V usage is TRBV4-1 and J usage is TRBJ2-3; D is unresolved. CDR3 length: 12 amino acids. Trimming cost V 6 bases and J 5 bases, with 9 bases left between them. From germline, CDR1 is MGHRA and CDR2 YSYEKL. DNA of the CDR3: TGCGCCAGCAGTTTTTCCGTAGATACGCAGTATTTT. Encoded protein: CASSFSVDTQYF.

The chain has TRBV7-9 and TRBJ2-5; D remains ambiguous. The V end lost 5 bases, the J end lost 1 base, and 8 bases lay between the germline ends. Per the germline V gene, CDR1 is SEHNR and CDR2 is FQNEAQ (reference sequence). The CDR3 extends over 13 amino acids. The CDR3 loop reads CASSAIGQETQYF. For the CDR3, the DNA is TGTGCCAGCAGCGCAATCGGCCAAGAGACCCAGTACTTC.

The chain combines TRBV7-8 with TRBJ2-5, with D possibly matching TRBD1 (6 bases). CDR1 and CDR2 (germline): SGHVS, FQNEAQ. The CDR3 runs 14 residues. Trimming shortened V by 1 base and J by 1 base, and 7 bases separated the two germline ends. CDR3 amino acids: CASSLGTVQETQYF. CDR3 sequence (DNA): TGTGCCAGCAGCTTAGGGACAGTCCAAGAGACCCAGTACTTC.

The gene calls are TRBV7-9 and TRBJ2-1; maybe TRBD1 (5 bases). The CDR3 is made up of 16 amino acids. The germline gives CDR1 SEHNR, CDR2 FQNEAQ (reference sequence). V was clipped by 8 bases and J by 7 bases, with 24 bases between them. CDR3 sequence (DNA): TGTGCCAGCTTCTACCGTAGGGGCGAAGTTGTGAATGAGCAGTTCTTC. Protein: CASFYRRGEVVNEQFF.

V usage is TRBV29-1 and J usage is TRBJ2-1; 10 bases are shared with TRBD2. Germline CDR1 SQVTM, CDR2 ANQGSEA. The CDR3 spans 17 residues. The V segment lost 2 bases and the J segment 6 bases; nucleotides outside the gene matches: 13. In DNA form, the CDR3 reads TGCAGCGTTGAACTAGCGGGAGTTTTTATTGGGGGCAATGAGCAGTTCTTC. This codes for CSVELAGVFIGGNEQFF.

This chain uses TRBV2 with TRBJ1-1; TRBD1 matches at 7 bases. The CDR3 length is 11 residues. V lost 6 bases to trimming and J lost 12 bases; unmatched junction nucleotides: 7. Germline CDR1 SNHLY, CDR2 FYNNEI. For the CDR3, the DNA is TGTGCCAGCAGCCTGACAGGGATGCCTTTCTTT. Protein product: CASSLTGMPFF. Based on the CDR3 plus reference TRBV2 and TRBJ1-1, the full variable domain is EPEVTQTPSHQVTQMGQEVILRCVPISNHLYFYWYRQILGQKVEFLVSFYNNEISEKSEIFDDQFSVERPDGSNFTLKIRSTKLEDSAMYFCASSLTGMPFFGQGTRLTVV.

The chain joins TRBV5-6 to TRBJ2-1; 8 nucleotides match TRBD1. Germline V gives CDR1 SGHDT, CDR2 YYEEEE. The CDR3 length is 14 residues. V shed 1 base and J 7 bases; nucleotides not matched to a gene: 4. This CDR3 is CASSLQGAGNEQFF. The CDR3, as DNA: TGTGCCAGCAGCTTGCAGGGGGCCGGGAATGAGCAGTTCTTC.

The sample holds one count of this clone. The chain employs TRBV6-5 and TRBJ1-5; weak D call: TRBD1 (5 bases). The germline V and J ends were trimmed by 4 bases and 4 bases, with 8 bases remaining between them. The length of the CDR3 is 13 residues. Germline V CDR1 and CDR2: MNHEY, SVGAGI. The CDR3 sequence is CASSSQGNQPQHF. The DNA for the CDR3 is TGTGCCAGCAGTTCTCAGGGAAATCAGCCCCAGCATTTT.

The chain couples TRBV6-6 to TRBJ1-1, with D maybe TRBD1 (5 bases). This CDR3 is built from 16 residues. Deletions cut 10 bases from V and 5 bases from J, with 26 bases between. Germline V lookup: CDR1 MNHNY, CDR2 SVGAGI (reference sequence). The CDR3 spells CATNFGTGGFGTEAFF. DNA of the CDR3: TGTGCCACCAATTTCGGGACCGGGGGGTTCGGGACTGAAGCTTTCTTT.

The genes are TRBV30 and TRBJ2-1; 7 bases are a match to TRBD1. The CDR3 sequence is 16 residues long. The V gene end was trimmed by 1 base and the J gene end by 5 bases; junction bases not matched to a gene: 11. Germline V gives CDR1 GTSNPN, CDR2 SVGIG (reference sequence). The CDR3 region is CAWSGGPRGLNNEQFF. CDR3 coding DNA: TGTGCCTGGAGTGGGGGGCCGAGGGGGCTTAACAATGAGCAGTTCTTC.

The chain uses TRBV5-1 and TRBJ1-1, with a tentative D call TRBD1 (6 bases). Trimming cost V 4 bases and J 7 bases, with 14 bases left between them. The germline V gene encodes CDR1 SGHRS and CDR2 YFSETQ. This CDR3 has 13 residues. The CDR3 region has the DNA TGCGCCAGCAGCCGACGGACAGCGTATGAAGCTTTCTTT. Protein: CASSRRTAYEAFF. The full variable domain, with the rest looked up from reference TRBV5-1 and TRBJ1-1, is KAGVTQTPRYLIKTRGQQVTLSCSPISGHRSVSWYQQTPGQGLQFLFEYFSETQRNKGNFPGRFSGRQFSNSRSEMNVSTLELGDSALYLCASSRRTAYEAFFGQGTRLTVV.

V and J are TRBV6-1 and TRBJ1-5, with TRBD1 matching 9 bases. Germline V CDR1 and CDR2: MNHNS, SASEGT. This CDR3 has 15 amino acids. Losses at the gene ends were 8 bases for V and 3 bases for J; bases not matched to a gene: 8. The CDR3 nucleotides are TGTGCCAGCGGACAGGGGATAATATTCAATCAGCCCCAGCATTTT. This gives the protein CASGQGIIFNQPQHF.

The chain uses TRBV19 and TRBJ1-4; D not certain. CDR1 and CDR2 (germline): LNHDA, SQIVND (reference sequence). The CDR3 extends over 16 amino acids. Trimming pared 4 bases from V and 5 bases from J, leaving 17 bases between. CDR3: CASSTPALRGNEKLFF. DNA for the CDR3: TGTGCCAGTAGTACCCCCGCCCTAAGAGGGAATGAAAAACTGTTTTTT.

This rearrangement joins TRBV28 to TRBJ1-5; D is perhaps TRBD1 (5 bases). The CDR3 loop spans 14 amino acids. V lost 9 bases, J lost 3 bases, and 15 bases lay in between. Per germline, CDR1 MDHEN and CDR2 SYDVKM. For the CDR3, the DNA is TGTGCCAGTACACCTAACAGGTACAATCAGCCCCAGCATTTT. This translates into CASTPNRYNQPQHF.